The present TCR beta chain was sequenced within a study of CD8 T cells in ankylosing spondylitis. Whole-study results and caveats: Researchers report that disease-linked clones proved CD8+ and relatively rare in peripheral blood. There were earlier reports of some motif variants in reactive arthritis synovial fluid and blood. Clones linked to disease were reported to show significant enrichment in matched ankylosing spondylitis synovial fluid.

Details on this clonotype: Its target is unknown.

The CDR3 has 15 residues. Germline CDR1 and CDR2: SQVTM and ANQGSEA. V shed 1 base and J shed 5 bases, with 17 bases lying between them. By quantitative 5'-RACE with molecular barcodes, the TCR beta libraries were made. TCRdb analysed the 5' RACE reads with MiXCR anew, one entry per CDR3 protein. In the table there are 200,000 to 250,000 distinct CDR3 sequences, about 11% of which are singletons. The TCR originated in a male donor with ankylosing spondylitis or in good health (not recorded which). The genes are TRBV29-1 and TRBJ2-5, with D maybe TRBD1 (5 bases). Sequencing was done on a sample of blood, either unsorted or a sorted T cell fraction (not recorded which). The CDR3 DNA follows: TGCAGCGTTGAAGTGGGGCACCCTACGATGGAGACCCAGTACTTC. Protein: CSVEVGHPTMETQYF.